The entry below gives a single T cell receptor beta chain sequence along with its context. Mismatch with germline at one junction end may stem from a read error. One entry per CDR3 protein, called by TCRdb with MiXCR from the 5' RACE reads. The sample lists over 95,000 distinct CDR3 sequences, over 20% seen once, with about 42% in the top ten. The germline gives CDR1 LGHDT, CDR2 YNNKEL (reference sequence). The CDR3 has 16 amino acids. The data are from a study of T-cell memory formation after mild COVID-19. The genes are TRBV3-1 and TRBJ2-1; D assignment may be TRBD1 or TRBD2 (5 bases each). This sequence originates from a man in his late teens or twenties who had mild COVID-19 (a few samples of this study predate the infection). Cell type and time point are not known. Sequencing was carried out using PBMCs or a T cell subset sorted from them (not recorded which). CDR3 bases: TGTGCAAGCAGCCAAGATCAGGGACCCCCCTACAATGAGCAGTTCTTC. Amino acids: CASSQDQGPPYNEQFF.